These 10 T cell receptor beta chains originate from one sample sequenced in a study of vaccination effects on CD4 cells after COVID-19. The antigens of these receptors remain unknown. Some clones are missing from TCRdb's copy, which holds only in-frame ones; the method was immunoSEQ multiplex PCR. Of about 73,000 clones listed, roughly 74% are singletons. CD4+ T cells specific for antigen were expanded with viral peptide pools by the ViraFEST assay before sequencing. After roughly 9 days in culture, the CD4+ T cells were isolated. Vaccine recipients lacked prior SARS-CoV-2 infection and had negative nucleocapsid antibodies. The sequenced sample was CD4+ T cells from PBMCs cultured with HCoV-NL63 spike peptides, obtained before COVID-19 vaccination. These receptors originate from a human donor who received a COVID-19 vaccine.

In its sample, this clone was seen once. The gene calls are TRBV5-1 and TRBJ1-1; D unclear. V lost 0 bases and J 4 bases, leaving 16 bases between the germline ends. Germline CDR1 SGHRS, CDR2 YFSETQ. The CDR3 sequence is 16 residues long. This CDR3 is CASSLEAQGMSTEAFF. CDR3 DNA sequence: TGCGCCAGCAGCTTGGAAGCTCAAGGGATGAGCACTGAAGCTTTCTTT.

CDR3 amino acids: CAWKEWTTKETQYF. As DNA, the CDR3 is TGTGCCTGGAAAGAGTGGACAACCAAAGAGACCCAGTACTTC. The chain is built from TRBV30 and TRBJ2-5; D may be TRBD1 (5 bases). CDR3 length: 14 amino acids. Germline CDR1 and CDR2: GTSNPN and SVGIG (reference sequence). V gave up 4 bases and J gave up 3 bases, with 15 bases separating them.

V gene TRBV5-1 combines with J gene TRBJ2-7; D perhaps matches TRBD2 (6 bases). The germline CDR1 and CDR2 sequences are SGHRS and YFSETQ. The CDR3 runs 16 residues. The V end lost 0 bases, the J end lost 4 bases, and 17 bases lay between the germline ends. The CDR3 protein is CASSLDSPGAGYEQYV. The CDR3 DNA follows: TGCGCCAGCAGCTTGGATTCGCCCGGGGCGGGGTACGAGCAGTACGTC.

The chain couples TRBV27 to TRBJ2-3; D is uncertain. CDR1 and CDR2 from the germline V gene are MNHEY and SMNVEV (reference sequence). Trimming removed 7 bases at V and 7 bases at J, with 9 bases between. This CDR3 is 11 amino acids long. CDR3 coding DNA: TGTGCCAGCAAGACCATGTATACGCAGTATTTT. It codes for CASKTMYTQYF.

CDR3 nucleotide sequence: TGTGCCAGCAGTGAACAGGGGATCTGGACTGAAGCTTTCTTT. Amino acids: CASSEQGIWTEAFF. The chain links TRBV2 to TRBJ1-1, with D possibly TRBD1 on 6 matching bases. The CDR3 contains 14 residues. Germline CDR1 is SNHLY and CDR2 is FYNNEI. The V end lost 2 bases, the J end lost 5 bases, and 12 bases lay between the germline ends.

The V and J genes are TRBV5-1 and TRBJ1-1, with a possible D match to TRBD1 (5 bases). Germline V gene lookup returns CDR1 SGHRS and CDR2 YFSETQ. V lost 1 base and J lost 5, with 15 bases in between. This CDR3 contains 15 residues. CDR3 region: CASSLRQGKGTEAFF. CDR3 nucleotide sequence: TGCGCCAGCAGCTTGCGTCAGGGAAAGGGTACTGAAGCTTTCTTT.

This clone has only one observation. The chain uses TRBV6-5 and TRBJ2-7; TRBD1 matches at 7 bases. With V trimmed by 5 bases and J by 0 bases, 4 bases remained unmatched. Germline-derived CDR1 and CDR2 are MNHEY and SVGAGI. The CDR3 covers 14 residues. The chain's CDR3 is CASSNTGVSYEQYV. CDR3 bases: TGTGCCAGCAGTAACACAGGGGTCTCCTACGAGCAGTACGTC.

The rearrangement links TRBV2 to TRBJ1-1; D unclear. The V and J ends lost 6 bases and 6 bases respectively, with 17 bases between them. The CDR3 has 14 residues. Germline V gives CDR1 SNHLY, CDR2 FYNNEI. This chain's CDR3 is CASSPWTVSAEAFF. In nucleotides, the CDR3 is TGTGCCAGCAGCCCATGGACGGTTTCGGCTGAAGCTTTCTTT.

J is TRBJ1-4 and V is TRBV30; D is unresolved. V was clipped by 2 bases and J by 7 bases, with 20 bases between them. The CDR3 is 16 amino acids. Germline V gene lookup returns CDR1 GTSNPN and CDR2 SVGIG (reference sequence). CDR3: CAWSPNRQRGSEKLFF. The DNA of the CDR3 is TGTGCCTGGAGTCCGAATAGACAACGAGGGAGTGAAAAACTGTTTTTT.

The J gene is TRBJ2-2, the V gene TRBV6-5; D could derive from TRBD1 or TRBD2 (6 bases each). The CDR3 runs to 14 residues. V lost 8 bases and J lost 2, with 12 bases in between. The germline V gene has CDR1 MNHEY and CDR2 SVGAGI. In DNA, the CDR3 is TGTGCCAGCCAACGGGGGCCAAACACCGGGGAGCTGTTTTTT. Its protein is CASQRGPNTGELFF.